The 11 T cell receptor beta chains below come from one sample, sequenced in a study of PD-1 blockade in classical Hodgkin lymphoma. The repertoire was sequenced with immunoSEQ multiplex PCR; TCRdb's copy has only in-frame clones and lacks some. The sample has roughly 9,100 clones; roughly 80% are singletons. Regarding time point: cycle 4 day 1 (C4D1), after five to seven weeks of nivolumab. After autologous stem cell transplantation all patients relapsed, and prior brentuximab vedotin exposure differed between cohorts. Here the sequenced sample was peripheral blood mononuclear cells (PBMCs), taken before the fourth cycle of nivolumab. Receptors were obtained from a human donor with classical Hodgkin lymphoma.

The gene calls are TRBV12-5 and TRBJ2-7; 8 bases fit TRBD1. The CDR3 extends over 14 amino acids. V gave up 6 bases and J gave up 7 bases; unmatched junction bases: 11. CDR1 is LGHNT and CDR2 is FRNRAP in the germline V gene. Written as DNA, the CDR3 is TGTGCTAGTGGCCCCGGACAGGGAGAGGAAGAGCAGTACTTC. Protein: CASGPGQGEEEQYF.

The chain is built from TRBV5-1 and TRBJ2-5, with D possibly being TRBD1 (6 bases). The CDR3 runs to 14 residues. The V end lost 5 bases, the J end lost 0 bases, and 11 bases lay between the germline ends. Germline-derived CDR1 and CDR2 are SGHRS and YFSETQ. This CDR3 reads CASRLQGNQETQYF. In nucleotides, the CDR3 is TGCGCCAGCAGACTACAGGGAAACCAAGAGACCCAGTACTTC.

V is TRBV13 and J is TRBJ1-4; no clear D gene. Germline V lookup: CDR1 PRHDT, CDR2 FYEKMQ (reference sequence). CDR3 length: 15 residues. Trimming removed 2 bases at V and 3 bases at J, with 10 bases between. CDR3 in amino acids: CASSLRVAANEKLFF. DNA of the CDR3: TGTGCCAGCAGCTTAAGGGTCGCGGCTAATGAAAAACTGTTTTTT.

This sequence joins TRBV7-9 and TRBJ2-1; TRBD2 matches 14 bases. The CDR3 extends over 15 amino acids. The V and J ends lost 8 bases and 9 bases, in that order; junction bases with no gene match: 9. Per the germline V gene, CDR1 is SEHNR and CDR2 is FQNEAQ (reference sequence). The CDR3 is CASLTSGRAIGEQFF. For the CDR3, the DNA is TGTGCCAGCCTGACTAGCGGGAGGGCTATAGGTGAGCAGTTCTTC.

CDR3 amino acids: CATLGGGASGNTIYF. The CDR3 coding sequence is TGTGCCACTTTGGGGGGGGGAGCCTCTGGAAACACCATATATTTT. The chain is built from TRBV19 and TRBJ1-3; weak D call: TRBD1 (5 bases). The germline V and J ends were trimmed by 10 bases and 0 bases, with 16 bases remaining between them. This CDR3 has 15 residues. Per germline, CDR1 LNHDA and CDR2 SQIVND (reference sequence).

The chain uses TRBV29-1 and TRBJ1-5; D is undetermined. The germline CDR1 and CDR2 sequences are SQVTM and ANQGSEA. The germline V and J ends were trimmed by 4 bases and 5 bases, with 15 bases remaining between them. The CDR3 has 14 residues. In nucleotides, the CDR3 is TGCAGCGTTGTCGGCACCGAACTGCATCAGCCCCAGCATTTT. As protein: CSVVGTELHQPQHF.

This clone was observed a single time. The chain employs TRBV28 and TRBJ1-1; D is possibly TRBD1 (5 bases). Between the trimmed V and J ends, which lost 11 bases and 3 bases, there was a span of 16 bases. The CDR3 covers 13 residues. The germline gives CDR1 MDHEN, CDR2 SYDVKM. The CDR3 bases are TGTGCCCATCGGGGGATGGGGGACACTGAAGCTTTCTTT. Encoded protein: CAHRGMGDTEAFF.

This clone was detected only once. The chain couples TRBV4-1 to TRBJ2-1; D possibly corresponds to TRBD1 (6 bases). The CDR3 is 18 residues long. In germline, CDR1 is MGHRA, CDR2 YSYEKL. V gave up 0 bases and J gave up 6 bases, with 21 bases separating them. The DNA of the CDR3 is TGCGCCAGCAGCCAAGATCCCCGAACAGGGTTTTTCCCCAATGAGCAGTTCTTC. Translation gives CASSQDPRTGFFPNEQFF.

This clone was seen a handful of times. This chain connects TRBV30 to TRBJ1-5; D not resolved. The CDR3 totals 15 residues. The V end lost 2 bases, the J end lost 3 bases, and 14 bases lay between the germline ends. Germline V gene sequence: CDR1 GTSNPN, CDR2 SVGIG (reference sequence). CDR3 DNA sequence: TGTGCCTGGAGTAGTCGTGGCCAGCTCAATCAGCCCCAGCATTTT. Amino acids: CAWSSRGQLNQPQHF.

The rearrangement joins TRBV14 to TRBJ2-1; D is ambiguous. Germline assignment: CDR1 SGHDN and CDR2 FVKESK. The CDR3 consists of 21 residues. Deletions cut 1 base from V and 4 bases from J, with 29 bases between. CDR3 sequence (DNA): TGTGCCAGCAGCCAAGGATCTCGGTTCCGTCCAATCGGACCGAAGTACAATGAGCAGTTCTTC. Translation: CASSQGSRFRPIGPKYNEQFF. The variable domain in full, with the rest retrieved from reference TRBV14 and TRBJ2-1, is EAGVTQFPSHSVIEKGQTVTLRCDPISGHDNLYWYRRVMGKEIKFLLHFVKESKQDESGMPNNRFLAERTGGTYSTLKVQPAELEDSGVYFCASSQGSRFRPIGPKYNEQFFGPGTRLTVL.

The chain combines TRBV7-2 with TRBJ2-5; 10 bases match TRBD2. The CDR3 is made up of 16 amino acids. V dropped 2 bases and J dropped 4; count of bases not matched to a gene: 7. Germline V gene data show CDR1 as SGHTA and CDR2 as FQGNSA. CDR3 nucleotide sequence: TGTGCCAGCAGCTTATCGGCTAGCGGGAGCCTAGAGACCCAGTACTTC. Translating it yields CASSLSASGSLETQYF.